A selection of T cell receptor beta chains follows, all from one sample in a study of T-cell reconstitution after alpha-beta-depleted transplantation in children. In TCRdb, the PCR reads were re-called with MiXCR into one record per CDR3 protein. The table has under 70,000 distinct CDR3 sequences, roughly 11% seen once. The sample here was PBMCs, taken before TCRalphabeta/CD19-depleted stem cell transplant. These receptors were obtained from a boy aged 5-17 years with acute myeloid leukemia, due to receive a stem cell transplant. The CDR3 runs from the conserved cysteine through the conserved F or W.

v_gene	j_gene	CDR3aa
TRBV11-2	TRBJ2-5	CASSPGDSGGETQYF
TRBV6-1	TRBJ2-1	CASSPRGGREQFF
TRBV19	TRBJ2-1	CASSMYGGRGSGSYNEQFF
TRBV7-3	TRBJ1-3	CASSSDRDFENTIYF
TRBV27	TRBJ2-6	CASSLFPLGLLNPGANVLTF
TRBV24-1	TRBJ2-3	CATGTSGTGRADTQYF
TRBV4-1	TRBJ2-1	CASSRRLPLAGPDEQFF
TRBV4-2	TRBJ2-1	CASSQGQDHWGNEQFF
TRBV13	TRBJ2-3	CASSLGRLAGTDTQYF
TRBV15	TRBJ2-7	CATSREDSRLTEQYF
TRBV12-3/TRBV12-4	TRBJ2-7	CASSLAPGFDYEQYF
TRBV28	TRBJ2-1	CASSFVGVGTSSIRSYNEQFF
TRBV27	TRBJ2-3	CASSLRSSSTDTQYF
TRBV5-1	TRBJ2-1	CASSLTSGGPNEQFF
TRBV5-1	TRBJ2-3	CASTPGAQDTQYF
TRBV6-1	TRBJ2-7	CASRLETSGRTYEQYF
TRBV7-9	TRBJ2-3	CASSPGQRYHTDTQYF
TRBV7-3	TRBJ1-1	CASSITERGVTEAFF
TRBV7-2	TRBJ2-6	CASSLRPLPTGANVLTF
TRBV6-2/TRBV6-3	TRBJ1-1	CASSYSTGNPEAFF
TRBV20-1	TRBJ2-5	CSASAEKETQYF
TRBV6-6	TRBJ1-1	CASRGARTEAFF
TRBV6-2/TRBV6-3	TRBJ2-1	CASETNRASPDEQFF
TRBV20-1	TRBJ2-6	CSARERSSGANVLTF
TRBV12-3/TRBV12-4	TRBJ1-2	CASRGGTGAPHGYTF
TRBV12-3/TRBV12-4	TRBJ1-4	CASSFSTGVPFYGKKLFF
TRBV28	TRBJ1-6	CASRDYNSPLHF
TRBV6-2/TRBV6-3	TRBJ2-7	CASSLLAFYEQYF
TRBV27	TRBJ2-5	CASRPNRGPGVETQYF
TRBV15	TRBJ2-2	CATSREPESGELFF
TRBV5-5	TRBJ2-5	CASSLGSSQETQYF
TRBV4-3	TRBJ2-1	CASRIAGGNNEQFF
TRBV11-2	TRBJ2-1	CASSLTGGGPYNEQFF
TRBV20-1	TRBJ1-5	CSARAPYSNQPQHF
TRBV24-1	TRBJ2-2	CATSGRLGKGPGELFF
TRBV10-2	TRBJ1-2	CASSIPGQISGYTF
TRBV4-3	TRBJ1-1	CASSHLGGTEAFF
TRBV7-8	TRBJ1-3	CASSVGTAGNTIYF
TRBV28	TRBJ1-4	CASRGTGSEKLFF
TRBV7-9	TRBJ1-2	CASTHDRDYGYTF
TRBV27	TRBJ2-7	CASSLGTAAGEQYF